This TCR beta chain was identified during a study of graft-versus-host responses after intestinal transplantation. Study-level information: Recipients got multivisceral, liver-intestinal, or isolated intestinal transplants. All recipients got anti-thymocyte globulin induction, then tacrolimus and steroids for approximately 3 years.

Concerning this clone: Its antigen remains unidentified.

Germline V lookup: CDR1 KGHSH, CDR2 LQKENI. CDR3 length equals 13 residues. Trimming removed 3 bases at V and 7 bases at J, with 12 bases between. General study findings and limits: Allografts of one patient group, those with graft-donor T cell macrochimerism, had high graft-versus-host to host-versus-graft clonal ratios. The recipient marrow held GvH clones, and some of them showed up first in ileum or blood.

Clones were read by immunoSEQ multiplex PCR, and TCRdb kept only the in-frame ones, dropping some. Of about 86,000 clones in the sample, about 87% are singletons; the top ten hold 0.28%. The sample was unstimulated CD4+ T cells sorted from spleen or lymph node cells, taken before transplant. The chain couples TRBV18 to TRBJ1-2; no firm D call. The source is a human donor who was the organ donor for an intestinal transplant. The CDR3, as DNA: TGTGCCAGCTCACCTTCCCCCGAGGGTGGCTACACCTTC. Encoded protein: CASSPSPEGGYTF.